What follows are 30 T cell receptor beta chains derived from one specimen sequenced in a study of cytomegalovirus exposure and HLA in healthy donors (dated by TCRdb to 2017 to 2019). Libraries were prepared through the immunoSEQ multiplex PCR assay. For the multiplex PCR, a mixture combining 60 forward primers for TCR Vbeta segments and 13 reverse primers for TCR Jbeta segments was used. In TCRdb, the immuneACCESS table is reduced to in-frame sequences with V and J assigned. These tables do not hold every clone; where another copy was compared, an unresolved V gene accounts for under half, and the others remain unexplained. Within this sample are roughly 120,000 clones, with around 76% of them counted one time only. The ten largest clonotypes hold about 12% of the sample. The sample was PBMCs. These receptors all come from a woman aged 60-75 years in good health and CMV-seropositive.

The rearrangement joins TRBV28 to TRBJ2-3, with unresolved D. This CDR3 is built from 15 residues. Trimming took off 3 bases at V and 1 base at J, with 11 bases between the two ends. Germline V gene data show CDR1 as MDHEN and CDR2 as SYDVKM. The chain's CDR3 is CASSFWQARTDTQYF. CDR3 DNA: TGTGCCAGCAGTTTCTGGCAGGCTCGCACAGATACGCAGTATTTT. The variable domain in full, completed from reference TRBV28 and TRBJ2-3, reads DVKVTQSSRYLVKRTGEKVFLECVQDMDHENMFWYRQDPGLGLRLIYFSYDVKMKEKGDIPEGYSVSREKKERFSLILESASTNQTSMYLCASSFWQARTDTQYFGPGTRLTVL.

The chain couples TRBV10-3 to TRBJ1-6; D gene ambiguous. V was clipped by 3 bases and J by 15 bases, with 12 bases between them. This CDR3 has 12 amino acids. In germline, CDR1 is ENHRY, CDR2 SYGVKD. This CDR3 is CAISEPGSLLHF. The CDR3 bases are TGTGCCATCAGTGAACCAGGAAGCCTCCTCCACTTT.

This sequence joins TRBV30 and TRBJ2-7; no reliable D call. Germline loops: CDR1 GTSNPN, CDR2 SVGIG (reference sequence). CDR3 size: 11 residues. In nucleotides, the CDR3 is TGTGCTATGGCCGTCTCCTACGAGCAGTACTTC. This sequence encodes CAMAVSYEQYF.

In this sample, this clone turned up a few times. The V call is TRBV5-1, the J call TRBJ2-1, with 8 bases matching TRBD1. The junction had 4 bases not matched to a gene; V was cut back by 3 bases and J by 2 bases. CDR1 and CDR2 from the germline V gene are SGHRS and YFSETQ. The CDR3 contains 15 residues. CDR3 in DNA: TGCGCCAGCAGCTCGACAGGGGCTACCTACAATGAGCAGTTCTTC. Protein: CASSSTGATYNEQFF.

For this clone: With only one base between it and a far larger clone, this is likely a read error. The sample has other DNA sequences that encode this CDR3 too. The V call is TRBV6-4, the J call TRBJ1-2, with 9 positions matching TRBD1. This CDR3 comprises 14 residues. CDR1 and CDR2 (germline): MRHNA, SNTAGT. V was clipped by 5 bases and J by 4 bases; unmatched bases: 5. CDR3 sequence reads: CASSPGTGTYGYTF. For the CDR3, the DNA is TGTGCCAGCAGTCCCGGGACAGGGACCTATGGCTACACCTTC.

The gene calls are TRBV5-1 and TRBJ1-1; 9 nucleotides agree with TRBD1. After removal of 0 bases from V and 5 bases from J, the junction contained 5 bases not matched to a gene. This CDR3 has 15 residues. CDR1 and CDR2 (germline): SGHRS, YFSETQ. In DNA form, the CDR3 reads TGCGCCAGCAGCTTGGTTGGGACAGGGCAAACTGAAGCTTTCTTT. It is translated as CASSLVGTGQTEAFF.

V is TRBV10-3 and J is TRBJ2-6; no reliable D call. The CDR3 spans 14 residues. V was shortened by 6 bases and J by 2 bases, with 8 bases between the two germline ends. Germline-derived CDR1 and CDR2 are ENHRY and SYGVKD. CDR3 DNA: TGTGCCATCAGAGACTCGGCTGGGGCCAACGTCCTGACTTTC. Its translation: CAIRDSAGANVLTF.

The count of this clone is one. The chain joins TRBV6-1 to TRBJ1-3, with no clear D. CDR3 length: 15 amino acids. Trimming removed 3 bases at V and 1 base at J, with 10 bases between. The germline gives CDR1 MNHNS, CDR2 SASEGT. This CDR3 is CASSDLEDSGNTIYF. The CDR3 nucleotides read TGTGCCAGCAGTGACCTGGAGGATTCTGGAAACACCATATATTTT.

The CDR3 sequence: CASKSPGGASGYEQYF. The CDR3 DNA reads as TGTGCCAGCAAATCACCCGGTGGGGCTAGCGGCTACGAGCAGTACTTC. The chain links TRBV11-2 to TRBJ2-5; 7 nucleotides agree with TRBD2. The end of the DNA is better explained by TRBJ2-7, so the J call may be wrong. Germline CDR1 is SGHAT and CDR2 is FQNNGV. The CDR3 loop spans 16 amino acids.

This chain links TRBV5-1 with TRBJ2-1; 11 nucleotides align to TRBD2. The CDR3 contains 16 residues. The V gene's germline CDR1 is SGHRS and CDR2 YFSETQ. The trim removed 0 bases at V and 1 base at J, leaving 0 bases unmatched. The CDR3 region has the DNA TGCGCCAGCAGCTTGGGACTAGCGGGGTCCTACAATGAGCAGTTCTTC. This encodes CASSLGLAGSYNEQFF. The full variable domain, in which reference TRBV5-1 and TRBJ2-1 provide the parts outside the CDR3, is KAGVTQTPRYLIKTRGQQVTLSCSPISGHRSVSWYQQTPGQGLQFLFEYFSETQRNKGNFPGRFSGRQFSNSRSEMNVSTLELGDSALYLCASSLGLAGSYNEQFFGPGTRLTVL.

About this clone itself: This specimen includes other DNA sequences encoding the same CDR3. The chain uses TRBV28 and TRBJ1-2; possible D gene TRBD1, 6 bases. The CDR3 totals 14 residues. Per the germline V gene, CDR1 is MDHEN and CDR2 is SYDVKM. Trimming took off 5 bases at V and 4 bases at J, with 14 bases between the two ends. The CDR3 is CASSIRGGFYGYTF. CDR3 coding DNA: TGTGCCAGCAGTATCCGAGGGGGATTCTATGGCTACACCTTC.

The chain carries TRBV6-5 and TRBJ2-7, with a tentative D call TRBD1 (6 bases). The ends were cut back, 6 bases at V and 2 bases at J, with 17 bases in the middle. The CDR3 sequence is 15 residues long. Germline loops: CDR1 MNHEY, CDR2 SVGAGI. The CDR3 here is CASSPDRDTTYEQYF. CDR3 DNA sequence: TGTGCCAGCAGCCCAGACCGGGACACCACCTACGAGCAGTACTTC.

This clone came up once. The chain joins TRBV4-3 to TRBJ1-1, with D perhaps TRBD1 (6 bases). The length of the CDR3 is 13 residues. V was pared by 3 bases and J by 4 bases, with 9 bases between. CDR1 LGHNA and CDR2 YSLEER come from the germline V gene. In DNA form, the CDR3 reads TGCGCCAGCAGCCATCGCAGGGGCACTGAAGCTTTCTTT. Its translation is CASSHRRGTEAFF.

The table lists this clone with a few counts. This chain joins TRBV5-5 and TRBJ2-7, with D unresolved. Germline V gives CDR1 SGHKS, CDR2 YYEKEE (reference sequence). V was clipped by 1 base and J by 4 bases, with 12 bases between them. The CDR3 extends over 14 amino acids. The CDR3 region has the DNA TGTGCCAGCAGCTTGATAGGTCCTAGGTACGAGCAGTACTTC. Translating gives CASSLIGPRYEQYF.

The chain employs TRBV7-9 and TRBJ1-5, with TRBD1 as a possible D gene (6 bases). CDR1 SEHNR and CDR2 FQNEAQ come from the germline V gene (reference sequence). The V end lost 4 bases, the J end lost 3 bases, and 10 bases lay between the germline ends. The CDR3 spans 14 residues. CDR3 loop: CASSSDSANQPQHF. CDR3 nucleotides: TGTGCCAGCAGCTCGGACAGCGCCAATCAGCCCCAGCATTTT.

This clone is a singleton in its sample. The chain recombines TRBV6-5 with TRBJ2-5; D unresolved. The J call may not be correct, given that the DNA end is closer to TRBJ2-7. The CDR3 contains 14 residues. The germline gives CDR1 MNHEY, CDR2 SVGAGI. CDR3: CASRSTGSVYEQYF. CDR3 nucleotide sequence: TGTGCCAGCAGGTCAACCGGTTCCGTCTACGAGCAGTACTTC.

V is TRBV5-4 and J is TRBJ2-3; 8 nucleotides match TRBD2. Germline CDR1 is SGHNT and CDR2 is YYREEE (reference sequence). After removal of 4 bases from V and 2 bases from J, the junction contained 9 bases not matched to a gene. The CDR3 loop spans 16 amino acids. In DNA form, the CDR3 reads TGTGCCAGCAGCCCACCTGGACTAGCATACACAGATACGCAGTATTTT. This encodes CASSPPGLAYTDTQYF.

V is TRBV19 and J is TRBJ1-1, with 7 bases matching TRBD1. There are 13 residues in the CDR3. Trimming cost V 7 bases and J 5 bases; bases outside gene matches: 7. CDR1 and CDR2 from the germline V gene are LNHDA and SQIVND (reference sequence). CDR3 region: CASKGEQGTEAFF. The CDR3 DNA sequence: TGTGCCAGTAAGGGGGAACAGGGGACTGAAGCTTTCTTT. The whole variable domain, filled in from reference TRBV19 and TRBJ1-1, reads DGGITQSPKYLFRKEGQNVTLSCEQNLNHDAMYWYRQDPGQGLRLIYYSQIVNDFQKGDIAEGYSVSREKKESFPLTVTSAQKNPTAFYLCASKGEQGTEAFFGQGTRLTVV.

This clone has more than one count but fewer than ten. This sequence joins TRBV29-1 and TRBJ2-3; 8 nucleotides match TRBD1. The CDR3 spans 13 residues. J lost 11 bases, V lost 7 bases, and 14 bases had no gene match. The germline gives CDR1 SQVTM, CDR2 ANQGSEA. The CDR3 here is CSGLPGQETRQYF. The CDR3 bases are TGCAGCGGACTCCCGGGACAGGAGACAAGGCAGTATTTT.

The chain has TRBV5-5 and TRBJ2-3; D is undetermined. This CDR3 contains 14 residues. The germline gives CDR1 SGHKS, CDR2 YYEKEE (reference sequence). The V end lost 4 bases, the J end lost 4 bases, and 13 bases lay between the germline ends. The CDR3 region is CASSLIPIADTQYF. CDR3 coding DNA: TGTGCCAGCAGCCTCATCCCCATAGCAGATACGCAGTATTTT.

The chain is built from TRBV5-1 and TRBJ2-5, with TRBD2 matching 12 bases. Trimming cost V 4 bases and J 5 bases; bases outside gene matches: 3. Germline CDR1 and CDR2: SGHRS and YFSETQ. The CDR3 sequence is 14 residues long. The DNA of the CDR3 is TGCGCCAGCAGCCGGACTAGCGGGACGGAGACCCAGTACTTC. Its translation is CASSRTSGTETQYF.

V and J are TRBV7-2 and TRBJ1-5; D remains ambiguous. CDR1 is SGHTA and CDR2 is FQGNSA in the germline V gene. This CDR3 comprises 16 residues. The V end was cut by 0 bases, the J end by 0 bases, with 9 bases between. CDR3 residues: CASSLAPLYSNQPQHF. As DNA, the CDR3 is TGTGCCAGCAGCTTAGCGCCCCTATATAGCAATCAGCCCCAGCATTTT.

The chain links TRBV2 to TRBJ2-1; tentative D call: TRBD2 (6 bases). CDR1 is SNHLY, CDR2 FYNNEI, per germline. The CDR3 is 15 residues long. Trimming took off 3 bases at V and 4 bases at J, with 13 bases between the two ends. CDR3 DNA: TGTGCCAGCAGTGAGGGGACGGGAGCGTACAATGAGCAGTTCTTC. The encoded protein is CASSEGTGAYNEQFF. Variable domain in full (rest from reference TRBV2 and TRBJ2-1): EPEVTQTPSHQVTQMGQEVILRCVPISNHLYFYWYRQILGQKVEFLVSFYNNEISEKSEIFDDQFSVERPDGSNFTLKIRSTKLEDSAMYFCASSEGTGAYNEQFFGPGTRLTVL.

The J gene is TRBJ2-7, the V gene TRBV5-1, with a weak D call TRBD2 (5 bases). The length of the CDR3 is 15 residues. CDR1 SGHRS and CDR2 YFSETQ come from the germline V gene. The V gene lost 4 bases and the J gene lost 0 bases, with 14 bases spanning the gap. CDR3 nucleotides: TGCGCCAGCAGCCTCGGGATGTCGGTCTCCTACGAGCAGTACTTC. It is translated as CASSLGMSVSYEQYF.

The V call is TRBV2, the J call TRBJ1-3; the D is unclear. Germline CDR1 and CDR2: SNHLY and FYNNEI. There are 16 residues in the CDR3. Trimming cost V 7 bases and J 6 bases, with 22 bases left between them. CDR3 sequence (DNA): TGTGCCAGCATGACTATAGGAGGTCCCCGCCTAAACACCATATATTTT. Translating it yields CASMTIGGPRLNTIYF.

The chain couples TRBV7-3 to TRBJ1-1, with 7 positions matching TRBD1. This CDR3 spans 16 amino acids. Germline lookup yields CDR1 SGHTA and CDR2 FQGTGA. The V and J ends lost 2 bases and 0 bases, in that order; junction bases with no gene match: 6. The CDR3 bases are TGTGCCAGCAGCTTAGTAGGGGGCCCTGTGAACACTGAAGCTTTCTTT. Protein: CASSLVGGPVNTEAFF.

This clone was detected a few times. V gene TRBV2 combines with J gene TRBJ1-2; the match to TRBD1 covers 7 bases. Germline-derived CDR1 and CDR2 are SNHLY and FYNNEI. The ends lost 7 bases at V and 9 bases at J; junction bases unmatched: 14. There are 14 residues in the CDR3. The CDR3 is CASKPTGALGRYTF. The CDR3 DNA reads as TGTGCCAGCAAACCTACAGGGGCCCTAGGTCGCTACACCTTC.

The chain joins TRBV2 to TRBJ1-2; 8 positions agree with TRBD1. Germline values: CDR1 SNHLY, CDR2 FYNNEI. The CDR3 length is 12 residues. The ends lost 6 bases at V and 9 bases at J; junction bases unmatched: 6. The CDR3: CASSQGQGSYTF. Written as DNA, the CDR3 is TGTGCCAGCAGCCAAGGACAGGGAAGCTACACCTTC.

A single count supports this clone. The rearrangement uses TRBV11-2 and TRBJ2-5; 7 bases map to TRBD1. The CDR3 consists of 14 residues. Trimming took 6 bases from V and 9 from J; bases not matched to a gene: 13. CDR1 is SGHAT, CDR2 FQNNGV, per germline. CDR3 DNA: TGTGCCAGCAGATCTACGGGACAGCAGCTGGCCCAGTACTTC. Translating gives CASRSTGQQLAQYF.

In this sample, this clone turned up once. The genes are TRBV4-3 and TRBJ2-7; 7 bases align to TRBD1. Germline CDR1 reads LGHNA; CDR2 reads YSLEER. With 0 bases clipped from V and 2 bases from J, the junction kept 4 bases outside the gene matches. The CDR3 runs 15 residues. CDR3 amino acids: CASSQEDRQPYEQYF. For the CDR3, the DNA is TGCGCCAGCAGCCAAGAGGACAGGCAACCCTACGAGCAGTACTTC.